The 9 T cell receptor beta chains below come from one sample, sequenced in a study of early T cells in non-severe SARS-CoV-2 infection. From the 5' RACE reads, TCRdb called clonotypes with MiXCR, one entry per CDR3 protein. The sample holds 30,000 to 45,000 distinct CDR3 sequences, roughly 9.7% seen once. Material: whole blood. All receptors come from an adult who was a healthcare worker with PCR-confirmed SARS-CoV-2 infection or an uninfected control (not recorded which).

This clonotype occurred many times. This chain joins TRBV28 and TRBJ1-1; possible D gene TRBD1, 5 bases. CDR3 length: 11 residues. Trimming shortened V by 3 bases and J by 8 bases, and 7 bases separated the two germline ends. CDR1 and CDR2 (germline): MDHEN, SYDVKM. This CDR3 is CASSLTAEAFF. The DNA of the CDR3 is TGTGCCAGCAGTTTGACAGCCGAAGCTTTCTTT. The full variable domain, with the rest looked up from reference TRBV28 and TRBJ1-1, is DVKVTQSSRYLVKRTGEKVFLECVQDMDHENMFWYRQDPGLGLRLIYFSYDVKMKEKGDIPEGYSVSREKKERFSLILESASTNQTSMYLCASSLTAEAFFGQGTRLTVV.

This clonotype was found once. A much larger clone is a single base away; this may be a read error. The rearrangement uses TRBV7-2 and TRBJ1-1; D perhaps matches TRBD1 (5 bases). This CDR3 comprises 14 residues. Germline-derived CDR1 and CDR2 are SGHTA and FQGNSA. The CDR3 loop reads CASSSPGPGSDAFF. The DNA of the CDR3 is TGTGCCAGCAGCTCACCGGGACCTGGATCTGATGCTTTCTTT.

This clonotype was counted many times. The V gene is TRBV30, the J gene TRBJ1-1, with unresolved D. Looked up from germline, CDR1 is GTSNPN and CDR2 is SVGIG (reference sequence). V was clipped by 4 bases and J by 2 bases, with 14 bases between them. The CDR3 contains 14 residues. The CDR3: CAWTDWEVNTEAFF. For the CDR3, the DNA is TGTGCCTGGACGGATTGGGAAGTCAACACTGAAGCTTTCTTT. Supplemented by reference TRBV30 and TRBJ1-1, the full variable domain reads SQTIHQWPATLVQPVGSPLSLECTVEGTSNPNLYWYRQAAGRGLQLLFYSVGIGQISSEVPQNLSASRPQDRQFILSSKKLLLSDSGFYLCAWTDWEVNTEAFFGQGTRLTVV.

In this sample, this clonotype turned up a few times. The CDR3 DNA follows: TGTGCCAGCAGTTTCGGGGAGGGGCAGGGGACCCAGTACTTC. It is translated as CASSFGEGQGTQYF. V and J are TRBV12-3 or TRBV12-4 and TRBJ2-5, with 7 bases aligning to TRBD2. After removal of 3 bases from V and 7 bases from J, the junction contained 8 bases not matched to a gene. The CDR3 is 14 residues long.

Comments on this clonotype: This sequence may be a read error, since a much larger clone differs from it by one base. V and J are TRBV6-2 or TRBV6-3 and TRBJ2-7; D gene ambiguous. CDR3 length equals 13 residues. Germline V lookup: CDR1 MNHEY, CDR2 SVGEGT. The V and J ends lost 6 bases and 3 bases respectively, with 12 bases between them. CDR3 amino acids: CASSYHGFYEQYF. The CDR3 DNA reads TGTGCCAGCAGCTACCATGGGTTCTACGAGCAGTACTTC.

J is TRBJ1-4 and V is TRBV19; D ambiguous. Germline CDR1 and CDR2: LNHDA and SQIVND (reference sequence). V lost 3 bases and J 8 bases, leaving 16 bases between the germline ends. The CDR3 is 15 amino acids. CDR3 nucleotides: TGTGCCAGTAGTATTAGAAGAGGGCTTGGCGAAAAACTGTTTTTT. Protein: CASSIRRGLGEKLFF.

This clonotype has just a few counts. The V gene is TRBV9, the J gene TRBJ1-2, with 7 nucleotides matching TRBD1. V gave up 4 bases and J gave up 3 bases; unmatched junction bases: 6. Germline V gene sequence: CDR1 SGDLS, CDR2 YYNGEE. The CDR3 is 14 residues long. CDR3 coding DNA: TGTGCCAGCAGCCTTTCCGGGACAGACTATGGCTACACCTTC. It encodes CASSLSGTDYGYTF.

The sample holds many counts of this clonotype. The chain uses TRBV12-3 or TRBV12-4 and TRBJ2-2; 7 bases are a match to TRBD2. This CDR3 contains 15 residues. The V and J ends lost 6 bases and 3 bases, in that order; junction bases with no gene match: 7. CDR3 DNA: TGTGCCAGCAGCTCCCCTGGACTAGACACCGGGGAGCTGTTTTTT. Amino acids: CASSSPGLDTGELFF.

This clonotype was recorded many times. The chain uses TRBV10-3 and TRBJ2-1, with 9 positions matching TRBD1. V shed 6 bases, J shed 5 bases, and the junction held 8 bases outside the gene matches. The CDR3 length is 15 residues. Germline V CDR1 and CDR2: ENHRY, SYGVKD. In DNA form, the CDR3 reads TGTGCCATCAGCACCGACAGGGGGACACACAATGAGCAGTTCTTC. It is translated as CAISTDRGTHNEQFF.